This T cell receptor beta chain comes out of a study of T cell responses to AZD1222 COVID-19 vaccine. Sequencing used immunoSEQ multiplex PCR; TCRdb keeps in-frame clones, though not all of them. Among 25,000 to 30,000 clones listed, 78% were seen once. This clone came up once. Its antigen is undetermined. Study-wide results and limits: Donors in the cohort were predominantly white British and more often female, and clonal diversity was possibly underestimated.

Source: peripheral blood, taken on day 0 of AZD1222 vaccination. The source of this sequence is an adult in good health.

The CDR3 here is CASSDRGGETQYF. CDR3 in DNA: TGTGCCAGCAGCGACCGGGGAGGAGAGACCCAGTACTTC. The rearrangement joins TRBV6-6 to TRBJ2-5; D perhaps matches TRBD2 (6 bases). The germline V and J ends were trimmed by 6 bases and 4 bases, with 12 bases remaining between them. Germline CDR1 is MNHNY and CDR2 is SVGAGI (reference sequence). The CDR3 has 13 residues.